This T cell receptor (beta chain) is drawn from a study of cytomegalovirus exposure and HLA in healthy donors. Study-wide points: As was reported, the classifier diagnosed cytomegalovirus status with high specificity and sensitivity.

The method was immunoSEQ multiplex PCR; TCRdb's version includes in-frame clones alone and lacks a portion of them. The repertoire holds about 250,000 clones, with roughly 87% as singletons. Comments on this clone: Antigen: not known.

Separate from the roughly 700-subject first cohort was the approximately 120-subject validation cohort, to which the donors belonged. CDR3 length equals 12 residues. V lost 8 bases to trimming and J lost 0 bases; unmatched junction nucleotides: 1. The germline CDR1 and CDR2 sequences are SNHLY and FYNNEI. Sequencing was performed on PBMCs. The chain is built from TRBV2 and TRBJ2-7, with TRBD2 matching 7 bases. This sequence was found in a man between 18 and 29 years old in good health and CMV-seropositive. The CDR3 bases are TGTGCCAGCGGCGGGAGCTCCTACGAGCAGTACTTC. Encoded protein: CASGGSSYEQYF.